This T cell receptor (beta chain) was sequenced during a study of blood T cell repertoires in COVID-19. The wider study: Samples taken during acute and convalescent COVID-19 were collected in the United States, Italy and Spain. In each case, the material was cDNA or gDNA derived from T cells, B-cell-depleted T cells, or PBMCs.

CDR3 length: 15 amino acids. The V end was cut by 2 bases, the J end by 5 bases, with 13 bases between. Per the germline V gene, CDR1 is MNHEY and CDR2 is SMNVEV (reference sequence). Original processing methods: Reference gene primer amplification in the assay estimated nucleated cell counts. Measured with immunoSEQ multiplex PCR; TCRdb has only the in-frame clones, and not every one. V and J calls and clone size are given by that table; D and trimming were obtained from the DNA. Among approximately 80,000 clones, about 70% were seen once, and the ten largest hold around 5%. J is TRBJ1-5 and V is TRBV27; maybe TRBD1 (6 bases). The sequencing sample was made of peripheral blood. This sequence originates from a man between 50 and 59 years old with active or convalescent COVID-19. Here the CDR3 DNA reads TGTGCCAGCAGTTTAATAGGCGCAGGGGATCAGCCCCAGCATTTT. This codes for CASSLIGAGDQPQHF.